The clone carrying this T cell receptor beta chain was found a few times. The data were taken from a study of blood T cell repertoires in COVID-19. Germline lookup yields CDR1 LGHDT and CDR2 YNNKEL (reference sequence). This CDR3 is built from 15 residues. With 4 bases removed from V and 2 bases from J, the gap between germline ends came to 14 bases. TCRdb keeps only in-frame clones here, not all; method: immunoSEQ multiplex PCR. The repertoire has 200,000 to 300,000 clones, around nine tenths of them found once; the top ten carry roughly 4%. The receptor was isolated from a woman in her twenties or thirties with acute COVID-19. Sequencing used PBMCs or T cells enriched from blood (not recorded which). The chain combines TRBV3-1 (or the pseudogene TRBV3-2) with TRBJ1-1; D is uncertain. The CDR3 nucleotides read TGTGCCAGCAGCCTAGTACCGGGTAGTAACACTGAAGCTTTCTTT. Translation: CASSLVPGSNTEAFF.